This T cell receptor (beta chain) was identified during a study of blood T cell repertoires in COVID-19. Study overall: Material from acute and convalescent COVID-19 was sourced from the United States, Italy and Spain. The cDNA or gDNA used as material had been derived from T cells, B-cell-depleted T cells, or PBMCs.

Authors' analysis steps: Reference gene primer amplification gave nucleated cell count estimates. Libraries were prepared by immunoSEQ multiplex PCR; TCRdb keeps only in-frame clonotypes and omits some of them. The D gene and trimming were derived from the DNA, and the V and J assignments and clone size from that table. Seen here are 70,000 to 95,000 clones, approximately 80% observed once, and the top ten hold about 13%. CDR1 is PRHDT, CDR2 FYEKMQ, per germline (reference sequence). Trimming removed 2 bases at V and 9 bases at J, with 8 bases between. The CDR3 totals 12 residues. The genes are TRBV13 and TRBJ1-5; D is unresolved. The receptor's source is a human donor in a cohort sampled during active COVID-19. The sequenced sample consisted of peripheral blood. The CDR3, as DNA: TGTGCCAGCAGCTTAATTTCCGGGCCCCAGCATTTT. This encodes CASSLISGPQHF.